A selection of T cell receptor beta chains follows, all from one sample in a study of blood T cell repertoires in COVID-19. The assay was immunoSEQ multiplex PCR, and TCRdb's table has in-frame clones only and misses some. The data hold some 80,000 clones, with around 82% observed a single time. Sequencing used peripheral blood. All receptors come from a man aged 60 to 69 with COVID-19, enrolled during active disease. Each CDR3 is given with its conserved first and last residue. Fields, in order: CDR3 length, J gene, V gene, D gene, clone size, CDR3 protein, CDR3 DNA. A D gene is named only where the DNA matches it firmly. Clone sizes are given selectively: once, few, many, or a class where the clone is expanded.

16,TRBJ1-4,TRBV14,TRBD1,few,CASSQGAGTGMERLFF,TGTGCCAGCAGCCAAGGGGCCGGGACAGGGATGGAACGGCTGTTTTTT
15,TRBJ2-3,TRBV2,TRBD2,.,CASGGTSGSTDTQYF,TGTGCCAGCGGTGGGACTAGCGGGAGCACAGATACGCAGTATTTT
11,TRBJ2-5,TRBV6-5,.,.,CASILGGTQYF,.
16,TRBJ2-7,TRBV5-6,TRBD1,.,CASSTSPGQFSYEQYF,TGTGCCAGCAGCACCTCTCCGGGACAGTTTTCCTACGAGCAGTACTTC
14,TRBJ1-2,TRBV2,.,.,CASSEAPTGYGYTF,TGTGCCAGCAGTGAAGCCCCGACAGGTTATGGCTACACCTTC
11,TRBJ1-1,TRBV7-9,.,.,CASSLTGIAFF,TGTGCCAGCAGCTTAACAGGGATAGCTTTCTTT
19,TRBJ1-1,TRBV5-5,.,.,CASSLVLPSSVGMNTEAFF,TGTGCCAGCAGCTTGGTTTTGCCGTCGAGTGTGGGCATGAACACTGAAGCTTTCTTT
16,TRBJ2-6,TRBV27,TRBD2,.,CASSASGSGGANVLTF,TGTGCCAGCTCGGCTAGCGGGAGCGGTGGGGCCAACGTCCTGACTTTC
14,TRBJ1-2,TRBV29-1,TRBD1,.,CSVTKTGGFGGYTF,TGCAGCGTTACTAAGACAGGGGGCTTCGGTGGCTACACCTTC
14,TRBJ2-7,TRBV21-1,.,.,CASRAGTGAHEQYF,TGTGCCAGCAGGGCCGGGACAGGGGCTCACGAGCAGTACTTC
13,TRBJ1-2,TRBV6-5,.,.,CASSTPPNYGYTF,TGTGCCAGCAGCACTCCACCTAACTATGGCTACACCTTC
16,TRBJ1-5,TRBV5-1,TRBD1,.,CASSPEQGESNQPQHF,TGCGCCAGCAGCCCTGAACAGGGGGAGAGCAATCAGCCCCAGCATTTT
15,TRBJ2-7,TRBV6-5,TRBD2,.,CASSYSGLSGGEQYF,TGTGCCAGCAGTTACTCTGGACTGTCGGGGGGGGAGCAGTACTTC
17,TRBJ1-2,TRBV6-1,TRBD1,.,CASSVQDRGPYSGGYTF,TGTGCCAGCAGTGTCCAGGACAGGGGGCCGTACTCTGGTGGCTACACCTTC
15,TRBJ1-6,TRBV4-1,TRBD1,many,CASSLRDRDNSPLHF,TGCGCCAGCAGCCTCCGGGACAGGGATAATTCACCCCTCCACTTT
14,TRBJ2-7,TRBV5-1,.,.,CASSPSGQTYEQYF,TGCGCCAGCAGCCCATCGGGACAAACCTACGAGCAGTACTTC
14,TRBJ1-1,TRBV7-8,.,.,CASSLASTNYEAFF,TGTGCCAGCAGCTTAGCGTCCACAAATTATGAAGCTTTCTTT
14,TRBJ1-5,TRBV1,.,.,CTSSQGDRGQPQHF,TGCACCAGCAGCCAAGGGGACAGAGGTCAGCCCCAGCATTTT
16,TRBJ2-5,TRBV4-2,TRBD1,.,CASSQAGQGAQETQYF,TGTGCCAGCAGCCAAGCGGGTCAGGGGGCGCAAGAGACCCAGTACTTC
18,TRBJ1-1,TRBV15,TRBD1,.,CATIPKNRPHRGNTEAFF,TGTGCCACCATCCCCAAAAACCGGCCTCACAGGGGCAACACTGAAGCTTTCTTT
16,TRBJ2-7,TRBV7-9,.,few,CASSQELGHKVDEQYF,TGTGCCAGCAGCCAGGAGCTCGGACACAAAGTAGACGAGCAGTACTTC
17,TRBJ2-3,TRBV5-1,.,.,CASSLTNSGYSTDTQYF,TGCGCCAGCAGCTTGACCAATAGCGGATATAGCACAGATACGCAGTATTTT
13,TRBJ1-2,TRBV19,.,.,CASSPLGGYGYTF,TGTGCCAGTAGCCCTCTTGGGGGCTACGGCTACACCTTC
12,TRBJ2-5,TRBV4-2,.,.,CASSQVRETQYF,TGTGCCAGCAGCCAAGTGAGGGAGACCCAGTACTTC
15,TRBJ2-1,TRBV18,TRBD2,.,CASSTPGLATDEQFF,TGTGCCAGCTCAACACCGGGACTAGCGACCGATGAGCAGTTCTTC
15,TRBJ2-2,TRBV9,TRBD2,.,CASSRTGTSAGELFF,TGTGCCAGCAGCAGAACCGGGACTAGCGCCGGGGAGCTGTTTTTT
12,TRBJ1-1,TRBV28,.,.,CASTDRYTEAFF,TGTGCCAGCACCGACAGGTACACTGAAGCTTTCTTT
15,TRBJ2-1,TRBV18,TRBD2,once,CASSPPSGRTSEQFF,TGTGCCAGCTCACCACCGAGCGGGAGAACAAGTGAGCAGTTCTTC
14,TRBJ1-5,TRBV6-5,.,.,CACSGGGSNQPQHF,TGTGCCTGTTCGGGCGGGGGTAGCAATCAGCCCCAGCATTTT
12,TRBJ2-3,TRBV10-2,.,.,CASKVGTDTQYF,TGCGCCAGCAAAGTCGGGACAGATACGCAGTATTTT
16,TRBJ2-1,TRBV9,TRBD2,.,CASSAPTSGSYNEQFF,TGTGCCAGCAGCGCTCCGACTAGCGGGTCCTACAATGAGCAGTTCTTC
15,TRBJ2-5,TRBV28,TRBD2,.,CASSLSGLEHETQYF,TGTGCCAGCAGTTTATCTGGACTAGAACACGAGACCCAGTACTTC
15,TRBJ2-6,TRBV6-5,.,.,CATQLESGGANVLTF,TGTGCCACCCAGCTGGAGTCGGGGGGGGCCAACGTCCTGACTTTC
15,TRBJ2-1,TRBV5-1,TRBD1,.,CASSTGQGEYNEQFF,TGCGCCAGCAGCACCGGACAGGGGGAGTACAATGAGCAGTTCTTC
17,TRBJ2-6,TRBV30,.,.,CAWSAQGLLFGANVLTF,TGTGCCTGGAGTGCACAGGGTCTTTTATTTGGGGCCAACGTCCTGACTTTC
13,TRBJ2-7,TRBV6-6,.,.,CASSMTGPYEQYF,TGTGCCAGCAGTATGACAGGCCCCTACGAGCAGTACTTC
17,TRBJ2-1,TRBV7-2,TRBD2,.,CASSPTSGRLSYNEQFF,TGTGCCAGCAGCCCGACTAGCGGGAGACTCTCCTACAATGAGCAGTTCTTC
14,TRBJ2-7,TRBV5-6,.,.,CASSLGRSTYEQYF,TGTGCCAGCAGCTTGGGGCGGTCGACCTACGAGCAGTACTTC
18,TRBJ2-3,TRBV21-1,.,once,CASSILGSGGRAADTQYF,TGTGCCAGCAGCATCCTGGGTAGCGGAGGGAGGGCAGCAGATACGCAGTATTTT
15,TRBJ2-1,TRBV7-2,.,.,CASSFTSLFANEQFF,TGTGCCAGCAGCTTTACTAGCTTGTTTGCCAATGAGCAGTTCTTC
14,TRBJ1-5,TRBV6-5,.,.,CASSLGQGNQPQHF,TGTGCCAGCAGTCTTGGGCAGGGCAATCAGCCCCAGCATTTT
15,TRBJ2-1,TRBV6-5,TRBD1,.,CASNLGQGGYNEQFF,TGTGCCAGCAACCTGGGACAGGGGGGATACAATGAGCAGTTCTTC
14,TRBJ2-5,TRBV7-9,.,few,CASSPGKKVGTQYF,TGTGCCAGCAGCCCCGGGAAAAAGGTCGGGACCCAGTACTTC
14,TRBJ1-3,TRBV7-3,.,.,CASSADSSGNTIYF,TGTGCCAGCAGCGCGGACAGCTCTGGAAACACCATATATTTT
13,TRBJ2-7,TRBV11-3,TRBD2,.,CARGTSGSYEQYF,TGTGCGAGGGGGACTAGCGGTTCCTACGAGCAGTACTTC